This TCR beta chain was sequenced during a study of blood T cell repertoires in COVID-19. The method was immunoSEQ multiplex PCR; TCRdb's version includes in-frame clones alone and lacks a portion of them. This sample yields 45,000 to 70,000 clones, of which 82% are seen a single time; 8.2% belongs to the top ten. There are 15 residues in the CDR3. Germline-derived CDR1 and CDR2 are KGHSH and LQKENI. The ends were cut back, 3 bases at V and 1 base at J, with 12 bases in the middle. The source of this sequence is an elderly woman with acute or convalescent COVID-19. This sequence joins TRBV18 and TRBJ1-1, with D possibly TRBD1 on 6 matching bases. Input material: peripheral blood. CDR3 protein: CASSPNSGANTEAFF. The CDR3 DNA reads as TGTGCCAGCTCACCGAATTCAGGGGCGAACACTGAAGCTTTCTTT. The whole variable domain, remainder taken from reference TRBV18 and TRBJ1-1, is NAGVMQNPRHLVRRRGQEARLRCSPMKGHSHVYWYRQLPEEGLKFMVYLQKENIIDESGMPKERFSAEFPKEGPSILRIQQVVRGDSAAYFCASSPNSGANTEAFFGQGTRLTVV.